Below, 21 T cell receptor beta chains from the same sample are listed, as sequenced in a study of blood T cell repertoires in COVID-19. Using immunoSEQ multiplex PCR, the repertoire was profiled, and TCRdb retains in-frame clones only, with some absent. The sample includes around 13,000 clones, over 90% seen only once; the top ten take about 28%. The sample comprised peripheral blood. The origin of the receptors is a woman between 65 and 79 years old with active COVID-19.

The genes are TRBV25-1 and TRBJ2-5; 12 nucleotides match TRBD2. Germline V gene data show CDR1 as MGHDK and CDR2 as SYGVNS. V lost 5 bases and J lost 1; bases outside the gene matches: 8. This CDR3 contains 17 residues. The DNA of the CDR3 is TGTGCCAGCAGTCCGACTAGCGGGAGTGGGGCCCAAGAGACCCAGTACTTC. It specifies CASSPTSGSGAQETQYF.

This rearrangement joins TRBV6-2 or TRBV6-3 to TRBJ2-3; 9 bases align to TRBD2. CDR1 and CDR2 (germline): MNHEY, SVGEGT. The CDR3 totals 16 residues. Trimming cost V 6 bases and J 0 bases; bases outside gene matches: 7. The CDR3 loop is CASSHGLARSTDTQYF. CDR3 sequence (DNA): TGTGCCAGCAGCCACGGACTAGCGAGAAGCACAGATACGCAGTATTTT.

This clone has only one observation. The V and J genes are TRBV2 and TRBJ1-5, with 8 bases aligning to TRBD1. The CDR3 contains 15 residues. Per germline, CDR1 SNHLY and CDR2 FYNNEI. The V and J ends lost 6 bases and 2 bases, in that order; junction bases with no gene match: 6. CDR3 region: CASRRETGGNQPQHF. Written as DNA, the CDR3 is TGTGCCAGCAGAAGGGAGACAGGGGGCAATCAGCCCCAGCATTTT.

V is TRBV2 and J is TRBJ2-5, with a weak D call TRBD2 (6 bases). Germline loops: CDR1 SNHLY, CDR2 FYNNEI. The CDR3 has 13 residues. With 8 bases removed from V and 2 bases from J, the gap between germline ends came to 12 bases. CDR3 nucleotide sequence: TGTGCCAGCGGGAAGGGGAGGCAAGAGACCCAGTACTTC. This codes for CASGKGRQETQYF. The full variable domain, with the rest looked up from reference TRBV2 and TRBJ2-5, is EPEVTQTPSHQVTQMGQEVILRCVPISNHLYFYWYRQILGQKVEFLVSFYNNEISEKSEIFDDQFSVERPDGSNFTLKIRSTKLEDSAMYFCASGKGRQETQYFGPGTRLLVL.

The chain recombines TRBV12-3 or TRBV12-4 with TRBJ1-5; D ambiguous. This CDR3 spans 12 amino acids. V lost 6 bases, J lost 0 bases, and 3 bases lay in between. The CDR3 loop is CASSNSNQPQHF. The CDR3 nucleotides read TGTGCCAGCAGCAATAGCAATCAGCCCCAGCATTTT.

The CDR3 DNA reads as TGTGCCAGTAGTATGATCGGGGGCAAAAACATTCAGTACTTC. Translation: CASSMIGGKNIQYF. This sequence joins TRBV19 and TRBJ2-4; weak D call: TRBD2 (6 bases). Germline CDR1 LNHDA, CDR2 SQIVND (reference sequence). Trimming removed 3 bases from V and 3 bases from J, with 9 bases in between. The CDR3 has 14 residues.

This chain joins TRBV2 and TRBJ1-4; D ambiguous. The CDR3 runs to 14 residues. Per the germline V gene, CDR1 is SNHLY and CDR2 is FYNNEI. Trimming left V 7 bases short and J 4 bases short, with 13 bases between. In DNA form, the CDR3 reads TGTGCCAGCAACCCGGACGGGAATAATGAAAAACTGTTTTTT. Protein sequence: CASNPDGNNEKLFF.

The V and J genes are TRBV27 and TRBJ1-2, with TRBD1 identical over 7 bases. The trim removed 8 bases at V and 5 bases at J, leaving 11 bases unmatched. The germline CDR1 and CDR2 sequences are MNHEY and SMNVEV (reference sequence). This CDR3 has 14 amino acids. CDR3: CASGWDRKNYGYTF. CDR3 nucleotide sequence: TGTGCCAGCGGATGGGACAGAAAAAATTATGGCTACACCTTC.

Note on this clone: One junction end disagrees with the germline gene, perhaps due to a read error. The V and J genes are TRBV7-7 and TRBJ2-1; 14 nucleotides align to TRBD2. CDR1 SSHAT and CDR2 FNYEAQ come from the germline V gene (reference sequence). This CDR3 contains 15 residues. For the CDR3, the DNA is TGTGCTAGCAGCCGGGGACTAGCGGGAGCGAGTGAGCAGTTCTTC. Translated: CASSRGLAGASEQFF.

This chain connects TRBV6-1 to TRBJ1-4, with D tentatively TRBD1 (5 bases). V was cut by 0 bases and J by 3 bases, with 11 bases left in between. The germline CDR1 and CDR2 sequences are MNHNS and SASEGT. This CDR3 region has 16 residues. CDR3 region: CASSEALWGANEKLFF. In DNA form, the CDR3 reads TGTGCCAGCAGTGAAGCGCTATGGGGGGCTAATGAAAAACTGTTTTTT.

This clone was seen a handful of times. V usage is TRBV4-3 and J usage is TRBJ1-1; D might be TRBD1 (5 bases). CDR3 length: 15 residues. V gave up 1 base and J gave up 1 base, with 10 bases separating them. From germline, CDR1 is LGHNA and CDR2 YSLEER. CDR3: CASSQGQGANTEAFF. The CDR3 DNA sequence: TGCGCCAGCAGCCAAGGGCAGGGTGCGAACACTGAAGCTTTCTTT.

The rearrangement uses TRBV9 and TRBJ1-1, with 7 bases lining up with TRBD1. The ends lost 1 base at V and 7 bases at J; junction bases unmatched: 1. The CDR3 extends over 12 amino acids. Germline assignment: CDR1 SGDLS and CDR2 YYNGEE. CDR3 DNA: TGTGCCAGCAGCGTACCAGGGGGTGAAGCTTTCTTT. Amino acid sequence: CASSVPGGEAFF. Together with reference TRBV9 and TRBJ1-1, the CDR3 gives the full variable domain: DSGVTQTPKHLITATGQRVTLRCSPRSGDLSVYWYQQSLDQGLQFLIQYYNGEERAKGNILERFSAQQFPDLHSELNLSSLELGDSALYFCASSVPGGEAFFGQGTRLTVV.

The rearrangement links TRBV14 to TRBJ2-7, with 12 bases that match TRBD2. Germline values: CDR1 SGHDN, CDR2 FVKESK. V shed 5 bases, J shed 6 bases, and the junction held 8 bases outside the gene matches. The CDR3 loop spans 15 amino acids. As DNA, the CDR3 is TGTGCCAGCAGCGAAGGACTAGCGGGACTCGGCGAGCAGTACTTC. Its translation is CASSEGLAGLGEQYF.

This sequence joins TRBV7-2 and TRBJ2-3, with 9 bases aligning to TRBD2. Germline assignment: CDR1 SGHTA and CDR2 FQGNSA. The CDR3 runs 15 residues. V lost 4 bases, J lost 4 bases, and 6 bases stayed unmatched. Here the CDR3 reads CASSSAGGGADTQYF. The CDR3 DNA reads TGTGCCAGCAGCTCAGCGGGAGGAGGGGCAGATACGCAGTATTTT.

V and J are TRBV6-5 and TRBJ2-7; 8 bases line up with TRBD2. V was pared by 4 bases and J by 4 bases, with 6 bases of the junction left unmatched. The CDR3 has 14 amino acids. CDR1 is MNHEY, CDR2 SVGAGI, per germline. CDR3 coding DNA: TGTGCCAGCAGTTTTCTAGCGGGCGAGTACGAGCAGTACTTC. Translating gives CASSFLAGEYEQYF.

This rearrangement joins TRBV7-9 to TRBJ2-5; D is unresolved. Germline loops: CDR1 SEHNR, CDR2 FQNEAQ (reference sequence). V lost 1 base, J lost 7 bases, and 13 bases lay in between. The CDR3 runs to 14 residues. The DNA for the CDR3 is TGTGCCAGCAGCTTAGATGAGACACGAAGGACCCAGTACTTC. Translated, it gives CASSLDETRRTQYF.

The chain is built from TRBV7-9 and TRBJ2-3; 8 bases agree with TRBD1. This CDR3 is built from 15 residues. Losses at the gene ends were 4 bases for V and 2 bases for J; bases not matched to a gene: 5. Germline V gene lookup returns CDR1 SEHNR and CDR2 FQNEAQ (reference sequence). The CDR3 DNA reads TGTGCCAGCAGCTCCTCGGGACAGGTCACAGATACGCAGTATTTT. Its protein product is CASSSSGQVTDTQYF. Full variable domain (rest looked up from reference TRBV7-9 and TRBJ2-3): DTGVSQNPRHKITKRGQNVTFRCDPISEHNRLYWYRQTLGQGPEFLTYFQNEAQLEKSRLLSDRFSAERPKGSFSTLEIQRTEQGDSAMYLCASSSSGQVTDTQYFGPGTRLTVL.

CDR3 protein: CATSRDKGVKTQYF. For the CDR3, the DNA is TGTGCCACCAGCAGAGATAAAGGGGTTAAGACCCAGTACTTC. V gene TRBV15 combines with J gene TRBJ2-5; D may be TRBD1 (5 bases). The V and J ends lost 0 bases and 6 bases respectively, with 11 bases between them. The CDR3 length is 14 residues. Germline V gene sequence: CDR1 LNHNV, CDR2 YYDKDF (reference sequence).

Only one count was recorded for this clone. The V gene is TRBV5-4, the J gene TRBJ2-5, with D possibly TRBD1 on 5 matching bases. The length of the CDR3 is 13 residues. Germline V gives CDR1 SGHNT, CDR2 YYREEE (reference sequence). V gave up 1 base and J gave up 2 bases, with 6 bases separating them. The CDR3 region is CASSLKGQETQYF. CDR3 nucleotides: TGTGCCAGCAGCTTGAAGGGGCAAGAGACCCAGTACTTC.

The V call is TRBV7-2, the J call TRBJ2-5, with TRBD2 identical over 9 bases. CDR3 length: 14 residues. V shed 7 bases and J 1 base; nucleotides not matched to a gene: 4. The germline V gene encodes CDR1 SGHTA and CDR2 FQGNSA. The CDR3 loop is CASTLAGLQETQYF. The CDR3, as DNA: TGTGCCAGCACCCTAGCGGGACTCCAAGAGACCCAGTACTTC.

The chain employs TRBV7-9 and TRBJ2-2, with 7 positions matching TRBD2. Germline-derived CDR1 and CDR2 are SEHNR and FQNEAQ (reference sequence). V was pared by 8 bases and J by 0 bases, with 6 bases of the junction left unmatched. The CDR3 runs 15 residues. Here the CDR3 reads CASHGGKSNTGELFF. The CDR3 coding sequence is TGTGCCAGCCACGGGGGGAAATCGAACACCGGGGAGCTGTTTTTT.